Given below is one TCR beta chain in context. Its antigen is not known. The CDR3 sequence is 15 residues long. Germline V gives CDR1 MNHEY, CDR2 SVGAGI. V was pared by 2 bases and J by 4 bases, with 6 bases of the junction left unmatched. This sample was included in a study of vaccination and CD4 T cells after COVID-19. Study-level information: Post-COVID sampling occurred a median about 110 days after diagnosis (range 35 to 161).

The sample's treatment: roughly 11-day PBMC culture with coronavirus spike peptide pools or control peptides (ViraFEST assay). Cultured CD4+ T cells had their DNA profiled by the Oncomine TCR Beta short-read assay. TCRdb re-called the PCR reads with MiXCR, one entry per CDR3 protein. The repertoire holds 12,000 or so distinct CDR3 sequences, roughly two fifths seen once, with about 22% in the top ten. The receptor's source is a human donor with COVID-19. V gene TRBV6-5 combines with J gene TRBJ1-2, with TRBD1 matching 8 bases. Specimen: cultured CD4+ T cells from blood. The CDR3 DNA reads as TGTGCCAGCAGTTACGGACAGGGCTGGGGCTATGGCTACACCTTC. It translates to CASSYGQGWGYGYTF.